The rows below give T cell receptor beta chains drawn from one sample of a study of blood T cell repertoires in COVID-19. Measured with immunoSEQ multiplex PCR; TCRdb has only the in-frame clones, and not every one. The sample holds 50,000 to 60,000 clones, around 90% seen once. Sequenced material: peripheral blood. All receptors come from a human donor in a cohort sampled during active COVID-19. Both conserved end residues are part of each CDR3. D genes are given only for firm matches.

D gene	V gene	J gene	CDR3 DNA	CDR3 protein
-	TRBV29-1	TRBJ1-1	TGCAGCGTTGTGCCGGGGTGGGGGGTGAACACTGAAGCTTTCTTT	CSVVPGWGVNTEAFF
TRBD1	TRBV4-1	TRBJ1-5	TGCGCCAGCAGCCAGGGGCCGACAGGGATCTTCAATCAGCCCCAGCATTTT	CASSQGPTGIFNQPQHF
-	TRBV15	TRBJ1-2	TGTGCCACGGGGCGGACCGCTGGTGGCTACACCTTC	CATGRTAGGYTF
-	TRBV29-1	TRBJ2-3	TGCAGCGTTGAAGACTTCACAGATACGCAGTATTTT	CSVEDFTDTQYF
-	TRBV2	TRBJ2-3	TGTGCCAGCAGCGCGGGCCCTAGGGAGTACGGTACGCAGTATTTT	CASSAGPREYGTQYF
TRBD1	TRBV2	TRBJ2-7	TGTGCCAGCGGGGAGACAGGGTACGAGCAGTACTTC	CASGETGYEQYF
-	TRBV5-6	TRBJ1-5	TGTGCCAGCAGCTTTTGGCTTGGAGAGGGTCGCAATCAGCCCCAGCATTTT	CASSFWLGEGRNQPQHF
TRBD2	TRBV3-1/TRBV3-2	TRBJ2-3	TGTGCCAGCAGCCTAAACCCGCCTAGCGGGGGGATTCAGGACACAGATACGCAGTATTTT	CASSLNPPSGGIQDTDTQYF
-	TRBV11-3	TRBJ2-5	TGTGCCAGCAGCCCCCGAGGGGGAAGGGAGACCCAGTACTTC	CASSPRGGRETQYF
TRBD1	TRBV2	TRBJ2-7	TGTGCCAGCAGTGAAAGGGACAGTCGGCTAAATCGACTCTCCTACGAGCAGTACTTC	CASSERDSRLNRLSYEQYF